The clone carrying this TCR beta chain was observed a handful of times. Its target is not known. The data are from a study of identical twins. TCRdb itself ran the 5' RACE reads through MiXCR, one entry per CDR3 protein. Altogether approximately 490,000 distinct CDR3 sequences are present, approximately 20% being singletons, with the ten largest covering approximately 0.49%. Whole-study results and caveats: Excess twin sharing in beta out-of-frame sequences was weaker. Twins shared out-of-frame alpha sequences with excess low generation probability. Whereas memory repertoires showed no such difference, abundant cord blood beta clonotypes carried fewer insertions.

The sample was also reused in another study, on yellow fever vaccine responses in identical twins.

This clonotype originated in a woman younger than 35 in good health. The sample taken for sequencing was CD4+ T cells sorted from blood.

The CDR3 DNA is TGTGCCAGCAGCCTCCGGGACAGGGTGACAGATACGCAGTATTTT. Its protein is CASSLRDRVTDTQYF. The V call is TRBV7-9, the J call TRBJ2-3; 9 bases agree with TRBD1. V lost 5 bases to trimming and J lost 3 bases; unmatched junction nucleotides: 6. Per germline, CDR1 SEHNR and CDR2 FQNEAQ (reference sequence). This CDR3 spans 15 amino acids.